This T cell receptor beta chain derives from a study of CXCR3-negative and CXCR3-positive naive CD8 T cells. Broader study findings: For naive cells, CXCR3-negative and CXCR3-positive subsets had similar TRBV-TRBJ usage; for memory cells, usage differed.

Preparation of TRB cDNA libraries relied on 5' RACE carrying UMI labels. From the 5' RACE reads, TCRdb lists one entry per CDR3 protein and no DNA. Reported are approximately 56,000 distinct CDR3 sequences; the ten largest clones contain less than 1.6%. In regard to this clonotype: Its antigen remains unidentified.

Germline loops: CDR1 MNHEY, CDR2 SVGEGT. The CDR3 extends over 12 amino acids. The sequence was collected from a human donor in good health. Some clones in this sample may be carry-over from other donors' samples. The chain combines TRBV6-2 or TRBV6-3 with TRBJ2-7. The specimen sequenced was naive CXCR3- CD8+ T cells from blood. Subset meaning: CD45RO-CCR7+CD27+CD95- naive CD8+ T cells lacking CXCR3 (TNR3-). CDR3: CATQGYSYEQYF.